This note documents a single T cell receptor (beta chain) sequence. What it binds is unknown. The junction shows a germline mismatch at one end, possibly a read error. This CDR3 spans 14 amino acids. With a J-beta primer mix and a sample-barcoded 5' primer, a second PCR ran about 6 to 11 cycles. TCRdb reanalysed the 5' RACE reads using MiXCR and keeps one entry per CDR3 protein. The sample carries roughly 1,500,000 distinct CDR3 sequences, about 35% recorded once. The sample comes from a study of blood T cells in healthy people across ages. Study at large: The template switching approach captured approximately one barcoded beta molecule for every two T cells. Regarding the study as a whole: Unknown CMV status may confound age-related changes in expanded clones. PBMCs left unsorted prevented a conclusive naive versus antigen-experienced comparison. Age brought a roughly linear fall in TCR beta diversity measured per million T cells.

The clonotype comes from a woman in her 30s in good health. The chain is built from TRBV12-3 or TRBV12-4 and TRBJ2-5; 10 positions agree with TRBD2. Material: blood. The CDR3 nucleotides are TGTGCCAGCAGTCTTAGCGGGGGGCCAGAGGCCCAGTACTTC. Amino acid sequence: CASSLSGGPEAQYF.